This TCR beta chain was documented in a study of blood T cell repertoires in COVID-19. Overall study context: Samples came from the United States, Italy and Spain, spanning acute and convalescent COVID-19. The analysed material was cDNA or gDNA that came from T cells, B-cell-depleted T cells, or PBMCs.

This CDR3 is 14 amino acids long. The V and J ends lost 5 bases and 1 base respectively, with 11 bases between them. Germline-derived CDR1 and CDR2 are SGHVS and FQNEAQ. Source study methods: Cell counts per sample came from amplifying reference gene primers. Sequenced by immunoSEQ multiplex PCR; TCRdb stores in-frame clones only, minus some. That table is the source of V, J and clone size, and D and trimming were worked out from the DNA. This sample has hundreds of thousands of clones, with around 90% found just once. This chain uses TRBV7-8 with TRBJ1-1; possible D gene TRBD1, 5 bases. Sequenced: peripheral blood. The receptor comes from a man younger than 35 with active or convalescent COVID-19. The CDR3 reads CASSLGTPNTEAFF. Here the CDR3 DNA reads TGTGCCAGCAGCCTTGGGACTCCGAACACTGAAGCTTTCTTT. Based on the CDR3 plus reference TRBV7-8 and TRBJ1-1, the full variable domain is GAGVSQSPRYKVAKRGQDVALRCDPISGHVSLFWYQQALGQGPEFLTYFQNEAQLDKSGLPSDRFFAERPEGSVSTLKIQRTQQEDSAVYLCASSLGTPNTEAFFGQGTRLTVV.